This T cell receptor (beta chain) was sequenced during a study of beta chain features in type 1 diabetes (dated by TCRdb to the late 2010s). About the investigation overall: Patients and healthy donors did not differ in mean age, gender distribution, total cell number or subset yield. A total of some 100,000,000 sorted cells were examined across all samples, and a strong correlation was observed between cell number per subset and RNA yield. The study compared the TCRB repertoires of sorted circulating CD4+ T cell subsets in recently diagnosed type 1 diabetes patients with those in matched healthy donors. Naive and central memory subsets were obtained from all 30 or so donors, but regulatory and stem cell-like memory subsets were isolated from only 8 patients and roughly 8 healthy donors. Here is what the overall study found, with its caveats: Sequencing cDNA rather than genomic DNA could over-represent highly expressing activated cells, although activation and CD3 levels did not differ between groups. Naive, central memory and regulatory TCRB repertoires appeared more similar among patients than among healthy donors. Patients with type 1 diabetes made fewer insertions and deleted more nucleotides at VDJ recombination sites, implying thymic rearrangement abnormalities. HLA sub-analyses involved small numbers of individuals, so any influence of HLA type on TCRB rearrangement remained unresolved. Shorter templates might have been favored by PCR, but patient and control samples were amplified and corrected together, so both groups would have been affected equally by any skew. A moderate but significant shortening of TCRB CDR3 length was observed in type 1 diabetes patients in all four CD4+ subsets.

With regard to this clone: Its antigen remains unidentified. One base away there is no much larger clone; base qualities are not given.

The entire amount of isolated RNA was reverse transcribed using the High Capacity cDNA Reverse Transcription Kit, so the sequenced TCRB transcripts were expressed ones. Naive, central memory and regulatory T cell samples underwent deep immunoSEQ sequencing, averaging around 4 million total reads per sample. Sorted cells were lysed in RLT buffer and RNA was extracted with DNase-treated RNeasy Micro or Mini kits, depending on cell number. Each cell subset was processed separately to prevent cross-contamination, with patient and healthy donor samples processed together. The immunoSEQ multiplex PCR was used to amplify TCRB sequences from cDNA, generating 87-bp fragments that spanned the CDR3 region. Amplicons were sequenced on the Illumina HiSeq platform. The published analysis was carried out like this. PCR bias was computationally corrected using synthetic template baselines, reads within Hamming distance 2 were collapsed, and singletons that could not be merged were discarded. Reads were aligned against IMGT to assign V, D and J genes, CDR3 length and insertions or deletions at six rearrangement sites. Within each subset, clonotype counts were normalized to sorted cell number, and only after that were true diversity and Gini coefficients computed with the tcR R package. Repertoire sharing was quantified using the overlap coefficient calculated on TCRB nucleotide sequences. As a proxy for the pre-selection repertoire, out-of-frame TCRB sequences from naive cells were analyzed. This is the immuneACCESS table as TCRdb keeps it, with only in-frame sequences that have V and J called. A part of the clones is gone; compared with another copy, unresolved V genes explain less than half, and the rest is unexplained. V and J calls and clone size are as listed in that table; D and trimming were resolved from the DNA. The sample table holds under 800,000 clones, of which 15% to 18% were seen once. The biggest ten clones account for approximately 0.093% of the sample.

Each donor gave one peripheral blood draw, about 100 mL on average, collected into heparinised tubes. Using a panel that included CD45RO, CCR7, CD25, CD127, CD95 and CD27, naive, central memory, regulatory and stem cell-like memory CD4+ T cells were sorted on a BD FACSAria II. A purity above 95% was achieved for all sorted populations. PBMCs were isolated right away by Lymphoprep density gradient centrifugation and were stained directly, without culture. To minimize batch effects, samples were stained and sorted in pairs, one healthy donor with one patient per experiment. Input material: naive CD4+ T cells from blood. The cell subset or site label corresponds to: true naive CD4+ T cells. The sequence was obtained from a man between 18 and 35 years old in good health.

The DNA reads as follows: TGTGCCAGCAGCTTTGGGCAGACGAACACTGAAGCTTTCTTT. Protein translation: CASSFGQTNTEAFF. This sequence uses TRBV5-4 and TRBJ1-1, with the D gene call left open. The trim is 2 bases for V and 1 base for J, with a gap of 9 bases between the germline ends. The CDR3 starts with the cysteine, ends with the phenylalanine, and has 14 residues. The CDR3 DNA has 42 bases and is translated from base 1. CDR1 SGHNT and CDR2 YYREEE are derived from the germline V gene (reference sequence).